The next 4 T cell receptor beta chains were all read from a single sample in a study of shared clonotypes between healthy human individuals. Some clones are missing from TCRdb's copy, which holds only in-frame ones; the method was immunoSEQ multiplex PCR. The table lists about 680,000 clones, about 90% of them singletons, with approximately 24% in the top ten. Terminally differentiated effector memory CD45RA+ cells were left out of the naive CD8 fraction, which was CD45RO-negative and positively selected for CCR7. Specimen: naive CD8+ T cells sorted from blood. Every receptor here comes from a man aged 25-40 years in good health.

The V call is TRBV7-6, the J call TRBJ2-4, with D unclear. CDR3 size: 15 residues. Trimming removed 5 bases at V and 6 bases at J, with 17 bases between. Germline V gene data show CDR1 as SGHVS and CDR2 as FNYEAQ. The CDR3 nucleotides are TGTGCCAGCAGCCCCCTCCTTGGGGTCGGAAACATTCAGTACTTC. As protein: CASSPLLGVGNIQYF.

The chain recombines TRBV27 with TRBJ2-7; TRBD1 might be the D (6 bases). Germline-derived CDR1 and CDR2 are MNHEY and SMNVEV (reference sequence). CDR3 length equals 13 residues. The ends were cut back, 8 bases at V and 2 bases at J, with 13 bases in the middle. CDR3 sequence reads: CASYRAIPYEQYF. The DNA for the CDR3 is TGTGCCAGCTACAGGGCGATCCCCTACGAGCAGTACTTC.

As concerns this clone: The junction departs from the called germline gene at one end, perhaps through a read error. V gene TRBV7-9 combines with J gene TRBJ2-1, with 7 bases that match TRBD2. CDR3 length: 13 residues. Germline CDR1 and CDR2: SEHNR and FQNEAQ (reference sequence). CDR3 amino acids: CASSSPDRREGLF. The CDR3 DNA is TGTGCCAGCAGCTCCCCGGACCGGAGGGAGGGGCTCTTC.

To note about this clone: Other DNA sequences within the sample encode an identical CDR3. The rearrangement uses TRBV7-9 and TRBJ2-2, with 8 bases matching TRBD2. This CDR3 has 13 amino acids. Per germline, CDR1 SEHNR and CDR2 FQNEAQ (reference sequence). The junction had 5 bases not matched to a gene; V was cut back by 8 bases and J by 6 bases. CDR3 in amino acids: CASGTSSPGELFF. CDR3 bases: TGTGCCAGCGGGACTAGTAGCCCCGGGGAGCTGTTTTTT. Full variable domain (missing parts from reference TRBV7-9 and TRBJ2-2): DTGVSQNPRHKITKRGQNVTFRCDPISEHNRLYWYRQTLGQGPEFLTYFQNEAQLEKSRLLSDRFSAERPKGSFSTLEIQRTEQGDSAMYLCASGTSSPGELFFGEGSRLTVL.